This T cell receptor beta chain originates from a study of blood T cell repertoires in COVID-19. Under the authors' procedure: Reference gene primer amplification gave nucleated cell count estimates. TCRdb's copy holds only in-frame clones and misses some; the assay was immunoSEQ multiplex PCR. The DNA gave D and trimming, while V, J and clone size come from that table. The repertoire includes 200,000 or so clones, roughly 89% of them detected once, and approximately 2.5% sits in the top ten. The CDR3 runs 14 residues. Germline trimming cut 6 bases from V and 5 bases from J; bases unmatched to any gene: 6. In germline, CDR1 is SEHNR, CDR2 FQNEAQ (reference sequence).

The chain is built from TRBV7-9 and TRBJ2-1; 8 bases fit TRBD2. Sequenced material: PBMCs or T cells enriched from blood (not recorded which). The receptor was isolated from a woman aged 40 to 49 with acute COVID-19. CDR3 in amino acids: CASSSTSGHNEQFF. The CDR3 coding sequence is TGTGCCAGCAGTTCTACTAGCGGTCACAATGAGCAGTTCTTC. The whole variable domain, filled in from reference TRBV7-9 and TRBJ2-1, reads DTGVSQNPRHKITKRGQNVTFRCDPISEHNRLYWYRQTLGQGPEFLTYFQNEAQLEKSRLLSDRFSAERPKGSFSTLEIQRTEQGDSAMYLCASSSTSGHNEQFFGPGTRLTVL.